The clone carrying this T cell receptor (beta chain) was observed a handful of times. Its target is not known. These data are taken from a study of blood T cells in healthy people across ages. General study findings and limits: Estimated diversity that came from one million T cells was considered an underestimate. A greater number of naive CD4+ cells and higher diversity distinguished long-lived donors from aged donors. Age advanced and TCR beta diversity per million T cells fell, roughly linearly.

Primers used in a second PCR of about 7 to 11 cycles were a sample-barcoded 5' primer and a J-beta primer mix. TCRdb independently ran MiXCR on the 5' RACE reads; one entry per CDR3 protein. The sample consists of approximately 760,000 distinct CDR3 sequences, approximately 25% of them appearing once. The CDR3 extends over 15 amino acids. V shed 0 bases and J shed 8 bases, with 14 bases lying between them. Looked up from germline, CDR1 is LGHDT and CDR2 is YNNKEL (reference sequence). These data also featured in a second study, about T cells of mothers and their children. That source adds: Sequencing returned over 8 million TCR beta CDR3 reads per mother and 3 million to 3.5 million per child.

The gene calls are TRBV3-1 and TRBJ2-1, with D maybe TRBD1 (7 bases). Material for sequencing was blood. The TCR was taken from a boy between 10 and 17 years old in good health. The CDR3 sequence is CASSQEGARGDEQFF. CDR3 coding DNA: TGTGCCAGCAGCCAAGAGGGGGCCAGGGGGGATGAGCAGTTCTTC.